The rows below give T cell receptor beta chains drawn from one sample of a study of shared clonotypes between healthy human individuals. The table came from immunoSEQ multiplex PCR; TCRdb's copy has only in-frame clones and leaves some out. The top ten clones hold around 0.38% of a sample with fewer than 1.6 million clones, around 98.5% of them seen once. The sample was naive CD4+ T cells sorted from blood. These receptors were collected from a man aged 30 to 45 in good health. Each CDR3 is given with its conserved first and last residue. A D gene is named only where the DNA matches it firmly. Only part of the rows carry a size: once, few, many, or a class if the clone is expanded.

j_call clone_size d_call v_call cdr3_nt cdr3_aa
TRBJ1-2 NA NA TRBV27 TGTGCCAGCAGTTTTATTCCGGGGAACTATGGCTACACCTTC CASSFIPGNYGYTF
TRBJ1-1 NA NA TRBV4-2 TGTGCCAGCAGCCAAGATTCGCGACAGCCCAGGCGTGACACTGAAGCTTTCTTT CASSQDSRQPRRDTEAFF
TRBJ2-7 NA TRBD1 TRBV18 TGTGCCAGCTCGCCCGGGACAGGGGAGGGCTACGAGCAGTACTTC CASSPGTGEGYEQYF
TRBJ2-4 NA NA TRBV30 TGTGCCTGTTGGGAGACTCGGTTGCGGGGCATTCAGTACTTC CACWETRLRGIQYF
TRBJ2-5 NA NA TRBV18 TGTGCCAGCTCACCACAAACGGGCGGGGAGACCCAGTACTTC CASSPQTGGETQYF
TRBJ2-3 NA NA TRBV28 TGTGCCAGCAGTTTACCAGGAGCTATTACGCAGTATTTT CASSLPGAITQYF
TRBJ1-1 NA NA TRBV7-9 TGTGCCAGCAGCTTAGGGTCAGGAGGGCCCCTGAACACTGAAGCTTTCTTT CASSLGSGGPLNTEAFF
TRBJ2-7 NA TRBD2 TRBV5-4 TGTGCCAGCAGCTCCTGGACTAGCGGGAGCTCCTACGAGCAGTACTTC CASSSWTSGSSYEQYF
TRBJ1-2 once TRBD1 TRBV6-6 TGTGCCAGCAGTCCGACAGGGGAGGGCGGCTACACCTTC CASSPTGEGGYTF
TRBJ1-1 NA NA TRBV18 TGTGCCAGCTCACCACCTGGGCAGCCGAACACTGAAGCTTTCTTT CASSPPGQPNTEAFF
TRBJ1-1 NA NA TRBV9 TGTGCCAGCAGCGTCGCCGGGAGCAACACTGAAGCTTTCTTT CASSVAGSNTEAFF
TRBJ1-3 NA NA TRBV14 TGTGCCAGCAGCCAAGAGGGACCTGGGAACTCTGGAAACACCATATATTTT CASSQEGPGNSGNTIYF
TRBJ1-5 NA NA TRBV10-3 TGTGCCACTAACGATTACGGTCAGCCCCAGCATTTT CATNDYGQPQHF
TRBJ1-1 once NA TRBV7-2 TGTGCCAGCAGCTTGACAGGGAACACTGAAGCTTTCTTT CASSLTGNTEAFF
TRBJ1-2 NA NA TRBV9 TGTGCCAGCAGCCCCGGCGCATGGGACCTAGGCTATGGCTACACCTTC CASSPGAWDLGYGYTF
TRBJ2-1 NA NA TRBV18 TGTGCCAGCTCCCGGACAGGGAGGGACAATGAGCAGTTCTTC CASSRTGRDNEQFF
TRBJ2-7 NA TRBD2 TRBV5-1 TGCGCCAGCAGCGCGACTAGCGGGAGCTACGAGCAGTACTTC CASSATSGSYEQYF
TRBJ2-7 NA TRBD1 TRBV7-9 TGTGCCAGCAGCTGGGACAGTGGGCTCGAGCAGTACTTC CASSWDSGLEQYF
TRBJ1-5 NA NA TRBV19 TGTGCCACCAACGAGGGAGGCAATCAGCCCCAGCATTTT CATNEGGNQPQHF
TRBJ2-7 NA NA TRBV11-2 TGTGCCAGCAGTTTTGCGGGACTCTCCTACGAGCAGTACTTC CASSFAGLSYEQYF
TRBJ2-5 NA NA TRBV28 TGTGCCAGCACCTGGAGCCGGTCGGAGACCCAGTACTTC CASTWSRSETQYF
TRBJ2-4 NA TRBD2 TRBV18 TGTGCCAGCTCACCACCGGGCGGGAGCTGGAAAAACATTCAGTACTTC CASSPPGGSWKNIQYF
TRBJ2-1 NA TRBD2 TRBV18 TGTGCCAGCTCACCGCTAGCGGGTTACTCCTACAATGAGCAGTTCTTC CASSPLAGYSYNEQFF
TRBJ1-2 NA NA TRBV5-1 TGCGCCAGCAGTAAGGGCCCTAACTATGGCTACACCTTC CASSKGPNYGYTF
TRBJ2-1 NA TRBD1 TRBV18 TGTGCCAGCTCACCAGAATCACCGTGGACAGGACCCTGGAATGAGCAGTTCTTC CASSPESPWTGPWNEQFF
TRBJ2-3 NA NA TRBV11-2 TGTGCCAGCAGCTTATTTGCGGACACAGATACGCAGTATTTT CASSLFADTDTQYF
TRBJ2-7 NA NA TRBV5-4 TGTGCCAGCAGCTTGGGGGGGACGGAGTACGAGCAGTACTTC CASSLGGTEYEQYF
TRBJ2-3 NA TRBD2 TRBV19 TGTGCCAGTAGTATAGGTGGTCCTAGCGGGAGATATCATACGCAGTATTTT CASSIGGPSGRYHTQYF
TRBJ1-3 NA NA TRBV6-6 TGTGCCAGCAGTAGGTGGACCAGCTCTGGAAACACCATATATTTT CASSRWTSSGNTIYF
TRBJ2-2 NA NA TRBV2 TGTGCCAGCATAAGGTCCAGGGCCACCGGGGAGCTGTTTTTT CASIRSRATGELFF
TRBJ2-7 NA NA TRBV30 TGTGCCTGGAGTTTTACAGGATCCGAGCAGTACTTC CAWSFTGSEQYF
TRBJ1-3 NA TRBD1 TRBV5-4 TGTGCCAGCAGACCCCGACAGGGTGGAAACACCATATATTTT CASRPRQGGNTIYF
TRBJ2-7 NA NA TRBV5-1 TGCGCCAGCAGCCCTACTCCCCTACTCTCCTACGAGCAGTACTTC CASSPTPLLSYEQYF
TRBJ2-1 NA NA TRBV27 TGTGCCAGCGGCCACTCGGGGTCGTACAATGAGCAGTTCTTC CASGHSGSYNEQFF
TRBJ2-2 NA TRBD2 TRBV14 TGTGCCAGCAGCATCTTTAGCGGGAGAGGGACCGGGGAGCTGTTTTTT CASSIFSGRGTGELFF
TRBJ1-1 NA NA TRBV29-1 TGCAGCGTTCTTAAACGGGTGAACACTGAAGCTTTCTTT CSVLKRVNTEAFF
TRBJ2-2 NA NA TRBV11-3 TGTGCCAGCAGCCCGGGCTCCAATCTTGAGCTGTTTTTT CASSPGSNLELFF
TRBJ2-7 NA TRBD1 TRBV7-9 TGTGCCAGCAGCTGGACAGGGGGTAACTACGAGCAGTACTTC CASSWTGGNYEQYF
TRBJ2-1 NA NA TRBV29-1 TGCAGCGTGATTGCAATGGCTTCCTACAATGAGCAGTTCTTC CSVIAMASYNEQFF
TRBJ2-3 NA TRBD2 TRBV5-1 TGCGCCAGCGGCAGAACTAGCGGGAGGACAGATACGCAGTATTTT CASGRTSGRTDTQYF
TRBJ2-7 NA NA TRBV28 TGTGCCAGCAGATCGGGCCTTGCCTACGAGCAGTACTTC CASRSGLAYEQYF
TRBJ2-3 NA TRBD1 TRBV6-5 TGTGCCAGCCGTGGACAGGGGGCAGATACGCAGTATTTT CASRGQGADTQYF
TRBJ2-5 once TRBD2 TRBV7-2 TGTGCCAGCAGGAAAAGCGGGGCCCAGTACTTC CASRKSGAQYF
TRBJ2-3 NA NA TRBV18 TGTGCCAGCCAGGGAGTGGATACGCAGTATTTT CASQGVDTQYF
TRBJ2-5 once NA TRBV2 TGTGCCAGCAGTTTTTGGAGCGAGGAAGAGACCCAGTACTTC CASSFWSEEETQYF
TRBJ2-5 NA TRBD2 TRBV6-1 TGTGCCAGCAGTCAGTTAGCGGGAGTGATTTACTTC CASSQLAGVIYF
TRBJ1-2 NA NA TRBV4-3 TGCGCCAGCAGCCAAGATTTCGGCAGGGGTAATGATGGCTACACCTTC CASSQDFGRGNDGYTF
TRBJ2-4 NA TRBD2 TRBV6-1 TGTTCTCTTAGCTTAGCGGGAAACACCAAAAACATTCAGTACTTC CSLSLAGNTKNIQYF
TRBJ2-1 NA TRBD1 TRBV18 TGTGCCAGCTCACGGGACAGGGATGACAATGAGCAGTTCTTC CASSRDRDDNEQFF
TRBJ1-1 NA TRBD1 TRBV29-1 TGCAGCGCCGTACTGGGACAGTCCACTGAAGCTTTCTTT CSAVLGQSTEAFF